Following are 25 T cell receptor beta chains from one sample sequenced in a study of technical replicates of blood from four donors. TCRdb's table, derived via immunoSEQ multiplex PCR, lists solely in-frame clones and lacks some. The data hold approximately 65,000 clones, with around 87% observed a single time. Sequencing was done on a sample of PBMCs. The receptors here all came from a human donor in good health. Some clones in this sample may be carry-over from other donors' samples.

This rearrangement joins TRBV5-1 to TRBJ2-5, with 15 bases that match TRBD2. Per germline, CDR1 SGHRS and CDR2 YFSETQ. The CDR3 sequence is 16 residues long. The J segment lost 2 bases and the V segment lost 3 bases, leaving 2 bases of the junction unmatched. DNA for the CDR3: TGCGCCAGCAGCTCGGGACTAGCGGGGGGTCAAGAGACCCAGTACTTC. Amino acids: CASSSGLAGGQETQYF. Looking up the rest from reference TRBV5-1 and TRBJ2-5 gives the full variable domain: KAGVTQTPRYLIKTRGQQVTLSCSPISGHRSVSWYQQTPGQGLQFLFEYFSETQRNKGNFPGRFSGRQFSNSRSEMNVSTLELGDSALYLCASSSGLAGGQETQYFGPGTRLLVL.

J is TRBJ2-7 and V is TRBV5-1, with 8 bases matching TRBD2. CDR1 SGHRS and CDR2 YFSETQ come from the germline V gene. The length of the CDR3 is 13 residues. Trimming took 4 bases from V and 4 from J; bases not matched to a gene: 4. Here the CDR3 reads CASSPGLVYEQYF. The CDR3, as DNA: TGCGCCAGCAGCCCGGGACTAGTTTACGAGCAGTACTTC.

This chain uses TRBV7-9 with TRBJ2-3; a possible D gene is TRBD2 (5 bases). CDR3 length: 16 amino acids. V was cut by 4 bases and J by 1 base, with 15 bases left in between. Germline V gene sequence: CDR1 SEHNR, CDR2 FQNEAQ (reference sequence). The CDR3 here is CASSSVRGRGTDTQYF. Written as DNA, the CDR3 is TGTGCCAGCAGCTCGGTCCGTGGGCGGGGCACAGATACGCAGTATTTT.

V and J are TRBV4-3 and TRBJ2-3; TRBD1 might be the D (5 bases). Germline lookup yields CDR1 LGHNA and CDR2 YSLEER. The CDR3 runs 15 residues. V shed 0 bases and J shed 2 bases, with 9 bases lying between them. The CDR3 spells CASSQEMTATDTQYF. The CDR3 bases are TGCGCCAGCAGCCAAGAAATGACAGCCACAGATACGCAGTATTTT.

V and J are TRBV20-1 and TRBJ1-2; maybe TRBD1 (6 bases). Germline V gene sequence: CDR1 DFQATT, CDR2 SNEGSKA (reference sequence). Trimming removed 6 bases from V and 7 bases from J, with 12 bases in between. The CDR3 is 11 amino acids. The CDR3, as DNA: TGCAGTGCCGGGGACAAATCTGGCTACACCTTC. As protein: CSAGDKSGYTF.

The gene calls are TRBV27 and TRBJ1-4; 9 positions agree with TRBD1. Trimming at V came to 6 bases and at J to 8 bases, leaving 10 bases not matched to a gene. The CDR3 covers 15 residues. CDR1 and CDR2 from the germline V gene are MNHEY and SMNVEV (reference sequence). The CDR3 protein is CASSPNRGPGEKLFF. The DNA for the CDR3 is TGTGCCAGCAGCCCAAACAGGGGGCCTGGGGAAAAACTGTTTTTT.

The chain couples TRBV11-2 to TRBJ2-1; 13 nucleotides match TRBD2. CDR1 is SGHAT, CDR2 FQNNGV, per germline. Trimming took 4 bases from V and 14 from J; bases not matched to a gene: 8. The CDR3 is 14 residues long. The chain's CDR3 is CASSSGTSGVGEFF. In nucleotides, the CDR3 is TGTGCCAGCAGCTCAGGGACTAGCGGGGTGGGGGAGTTCTTC.

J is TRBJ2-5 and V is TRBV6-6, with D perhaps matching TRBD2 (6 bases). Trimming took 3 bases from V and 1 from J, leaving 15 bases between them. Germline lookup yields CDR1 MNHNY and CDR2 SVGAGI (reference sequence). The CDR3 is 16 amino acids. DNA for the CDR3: TGTGCCAGCAGTTATGCCGGGAGCCGGTCCCAAGAGACCCAGTACTTC. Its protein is CASSYAGSRSQETQYF.

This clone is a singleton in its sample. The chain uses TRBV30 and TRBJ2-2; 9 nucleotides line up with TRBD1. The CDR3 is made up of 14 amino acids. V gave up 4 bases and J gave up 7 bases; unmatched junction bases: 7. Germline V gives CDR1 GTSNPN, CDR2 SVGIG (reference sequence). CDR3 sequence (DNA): TGTGCCTGGAATTGGGACAGGGTGATCGGGGAGCTGTTTTTT. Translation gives CAWNWDRVIGELFF. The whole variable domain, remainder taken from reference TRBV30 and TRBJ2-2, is SQTIHQWPATLVQPVGSPLSLECTVEGTSNPNLYWYRQAAGRGLQLLFYSVGIGQISSEVPQNLSASRPQDRQFILSSKKLLLSDSGFYLCAWNWDRVIGELFFGEGSRLTVL.

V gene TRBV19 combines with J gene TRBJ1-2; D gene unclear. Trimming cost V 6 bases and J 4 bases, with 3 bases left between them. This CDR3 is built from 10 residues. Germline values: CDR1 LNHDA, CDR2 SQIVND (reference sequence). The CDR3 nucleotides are TGTGCCAGTAGGAGCTATGGCTACACCTTC. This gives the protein CASRSYGYTF.

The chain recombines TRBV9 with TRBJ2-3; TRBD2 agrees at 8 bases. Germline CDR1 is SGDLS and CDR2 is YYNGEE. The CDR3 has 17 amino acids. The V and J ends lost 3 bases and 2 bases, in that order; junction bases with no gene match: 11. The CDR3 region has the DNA TGTGCCAGCAGCGCCTTACCCGGGACTAGTTCCACAGATACGCAGTATTTT. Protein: CASSALPGTSSTDTQYF.

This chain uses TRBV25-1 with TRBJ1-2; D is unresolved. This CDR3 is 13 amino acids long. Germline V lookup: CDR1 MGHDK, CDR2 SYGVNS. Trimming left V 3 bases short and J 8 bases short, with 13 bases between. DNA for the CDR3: TGTGCCAGCAGTGATCGGCAGGTCGGCGGCTACACCTTC. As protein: CASSDRQVGGYTF.

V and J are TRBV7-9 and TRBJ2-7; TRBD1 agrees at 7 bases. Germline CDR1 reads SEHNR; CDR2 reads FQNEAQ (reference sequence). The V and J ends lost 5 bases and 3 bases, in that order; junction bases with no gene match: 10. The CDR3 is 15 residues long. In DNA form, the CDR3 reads TGTGCCAGCAGCCCTGGACAGGTGACACTCTACGAGCAGTACTTC. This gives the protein CASSPGQVTLYEQYF. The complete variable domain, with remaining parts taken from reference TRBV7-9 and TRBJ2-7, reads DTGVSQNPRHKITKRGQNVTFRCDPISEHNRLYWYRQTLGQGPEFLTYFQNEAQLEKSRLLSDRFSAERPKGSFSTLEIQRTEQGDSAMYLCASSPGQVTLYEQYFGPGTRLTVT.

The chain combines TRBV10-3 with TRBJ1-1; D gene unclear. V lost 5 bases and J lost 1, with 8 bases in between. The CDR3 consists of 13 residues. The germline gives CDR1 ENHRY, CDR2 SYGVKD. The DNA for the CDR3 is TGTGCCATCAGTCCCACAGCGAACACTGAAGCTTTCTTT. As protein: CAISPTANTEAFF.

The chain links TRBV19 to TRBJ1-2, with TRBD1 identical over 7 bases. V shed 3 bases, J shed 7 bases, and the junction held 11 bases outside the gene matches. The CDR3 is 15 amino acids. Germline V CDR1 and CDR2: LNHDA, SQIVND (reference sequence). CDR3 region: CASSIQGQARGGYTF. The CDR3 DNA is TGTGCCAGTAGTATTCAAGGACAGGCGCGGGGTGGCTACACCTTC.

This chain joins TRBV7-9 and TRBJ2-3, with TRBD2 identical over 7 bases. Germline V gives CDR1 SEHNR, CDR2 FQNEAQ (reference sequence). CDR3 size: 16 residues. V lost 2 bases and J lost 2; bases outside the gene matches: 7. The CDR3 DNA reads TGTGCCAGCAGCTTATTCAGCGGGGTTTTCACAGATACGCAGTATTTT. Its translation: CASSLFSGVFTDTQYF. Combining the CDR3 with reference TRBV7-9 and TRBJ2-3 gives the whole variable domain DTGVSQNPRHKITKRGQNVTFRCDPISEHNRLYWYRQTLGQGPEFLTYFQNEAQLEKSRLLSDRFSAERPKGSFSTLEIQRTEQGDSAMYLCASSLFSGVFTDTQYFGPGTRLTVL.

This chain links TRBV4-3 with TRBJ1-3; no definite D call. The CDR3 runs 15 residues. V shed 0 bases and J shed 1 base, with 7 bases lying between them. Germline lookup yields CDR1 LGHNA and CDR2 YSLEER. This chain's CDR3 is CASSQDRESGNTIYF. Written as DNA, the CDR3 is TGCGCCAGCAGCCAAGATAGGGAGTCTGGAAACACCATATATTTT.

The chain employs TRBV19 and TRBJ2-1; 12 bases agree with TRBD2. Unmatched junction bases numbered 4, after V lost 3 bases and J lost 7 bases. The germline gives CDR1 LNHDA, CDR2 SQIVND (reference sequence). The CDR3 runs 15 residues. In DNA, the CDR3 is TGTGCCAGTAGTATCACGGGGACTAGCGGGAATGAGCAGTTCTTC. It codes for CASSITGTSGNEQFF.

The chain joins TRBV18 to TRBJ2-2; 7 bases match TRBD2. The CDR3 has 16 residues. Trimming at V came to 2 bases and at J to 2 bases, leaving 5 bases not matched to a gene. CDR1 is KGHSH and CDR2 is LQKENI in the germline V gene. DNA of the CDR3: TGTGCCAGCTCACCATACGAGCGGGGTAACACCGGGGAGCTGTTTTTT. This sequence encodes CASSPYERGNTGELFF. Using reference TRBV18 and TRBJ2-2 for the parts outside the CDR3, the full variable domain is NAGVMQNPRHLVRRRGQEARLRCSPMKGHSHVYWYRQLPEEGLKFMVYLQKENIIDESGMPKERFSAEFPKEGPSILRIQQVVRGDSAAYFCASSPYERGNTGELFFGEGSRLTVL.

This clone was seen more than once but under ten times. CDR3 nucleotide sequence: TGCGCCAGCAGCCAAGATAGGACAGGGGGCGACGAGCAGTACTTC. It translates to CASSQDRTGGDEQYF. This chain links TRBV4-3 with TRBJ2-7; TRBD1 matches 11 bases. This CDR3 is built from 15 residues. With V trimmed by 0 bases and J by 5 bases, 3 bases remained unmatched. Germline CDR1 and CDR2: LGHNA and YSLEER.

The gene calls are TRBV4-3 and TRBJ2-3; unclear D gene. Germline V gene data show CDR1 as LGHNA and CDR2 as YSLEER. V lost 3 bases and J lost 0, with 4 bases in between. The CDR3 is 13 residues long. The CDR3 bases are TGCGCCAGCAGCCAGACTAGCACAGATACGCAGTATTTT. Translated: CASSQTSTDTQYF.

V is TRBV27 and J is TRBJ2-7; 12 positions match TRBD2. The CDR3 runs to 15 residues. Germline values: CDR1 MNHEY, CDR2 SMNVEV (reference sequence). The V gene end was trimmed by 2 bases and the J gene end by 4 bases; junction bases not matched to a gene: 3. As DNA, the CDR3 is TGTGCCAGCAGTTTAGGACTAGCGGGGTTGTACGAGCAGTACTTC. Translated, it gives CASSLGLAGLYEQYF.

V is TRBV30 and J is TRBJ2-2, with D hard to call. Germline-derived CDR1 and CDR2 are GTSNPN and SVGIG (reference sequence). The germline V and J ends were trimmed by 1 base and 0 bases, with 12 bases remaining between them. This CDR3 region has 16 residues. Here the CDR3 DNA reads TGTGCCTGGAGTGCTATGGGTCTAGCGAACACCGGGGAGCTGTTTTTT. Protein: CAWSAMGLANTGELFF.

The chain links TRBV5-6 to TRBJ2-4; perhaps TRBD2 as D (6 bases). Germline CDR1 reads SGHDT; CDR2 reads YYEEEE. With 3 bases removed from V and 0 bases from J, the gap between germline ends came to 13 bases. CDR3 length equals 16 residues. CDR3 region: CASSWGGGVAKNIQYF. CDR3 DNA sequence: TGTGCCAGCAGCTGGGGCGGAGGGGTAGCCAAAAACATTCAGTACTTC.

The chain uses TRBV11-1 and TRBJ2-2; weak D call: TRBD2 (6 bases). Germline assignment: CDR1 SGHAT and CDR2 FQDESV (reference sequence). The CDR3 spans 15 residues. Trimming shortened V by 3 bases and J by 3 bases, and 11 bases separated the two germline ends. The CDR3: CASSLRGWDTGELFF. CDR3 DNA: TGTGCCAGCAGCTTGCGGGGATGGGACACCGGGGAGCTGTTTTTT.